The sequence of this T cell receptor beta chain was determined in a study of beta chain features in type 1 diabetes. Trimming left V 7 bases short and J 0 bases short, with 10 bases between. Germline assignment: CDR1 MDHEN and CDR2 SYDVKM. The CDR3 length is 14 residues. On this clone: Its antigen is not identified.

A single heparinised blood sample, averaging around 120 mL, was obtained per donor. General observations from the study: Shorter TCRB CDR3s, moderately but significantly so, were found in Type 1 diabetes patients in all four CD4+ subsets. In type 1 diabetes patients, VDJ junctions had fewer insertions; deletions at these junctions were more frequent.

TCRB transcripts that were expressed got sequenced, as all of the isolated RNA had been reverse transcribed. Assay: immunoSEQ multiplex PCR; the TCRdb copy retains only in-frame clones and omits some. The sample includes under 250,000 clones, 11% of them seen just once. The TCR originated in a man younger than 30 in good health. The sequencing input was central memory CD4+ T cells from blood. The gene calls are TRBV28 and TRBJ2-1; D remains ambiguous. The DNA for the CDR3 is TGTGCCAGCACTATTTACGGCTCCTACAATGAGCAGTTCTTC. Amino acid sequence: CASTIYGSYNEQFF. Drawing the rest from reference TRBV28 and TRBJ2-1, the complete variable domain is DVKVTQSSRYLVKRTGEKVFLECVQDMDHENMFWYRQDPGLGLRLIYFSYDVKMKEKGDIPEGYSVSREKKERFSLILESASTNQTSMYLCASTIYGSYNEQFFGPGTRLTVL.